This T cell receptor (beta chain) was recorded in a study of PD-L1 blockade in urothelial cancer. Study overall: Samples of blood were analyzed 3 weeks (second dose) and 6 weeks after treatment start. Study-wide results and limits: Pretreatment TCR clonality in blood, when below the median, was predictive of better survival.

Data came from immunoSEQ multiplex PCR; TCRdb stores just in-frame clones and leaves some out. The sample gives approximately 36,000 clones, 75% to 90% of which show up once; under 12% is in the top ten. With regard to this clone: Its antigen is as yet unknown.

Time point denoted: peripheral blood 6 weeks after treatment start. This specimen consisted of PBMCs, obtained around atezolizumab (anti-PD-L1) treatment. The receptor was isolated from a man aged 35 to 55 with urothelial cancer.

The CDR3 reads CASSQDRERDNEQFF. The CDR3 bases are TGTGCCAGCAGCCAAGACAGGGAGAGAGACAATGAGCAGTTCTTC. This chain uses TRBV7-8 with TRBJ2-1; 7 bases map to TRBD1. There are 15 residues in the CDR3. J lost 5 bases, V lost 5 bases, and 9 bases had no gene match. Germline CDR1 and CDR2: SGHVS and FQNEAQ.